This entry lists 5 T cell receptor beta chains sequenced from one sample in a study of OX40 agonist ivuxolimab in advanced cancers. To prepare the library, the immunoSEQ multiplex PCR assay was applied. Sourced from immuneACCESS, this table was stored by TCRdb with only in-frame sequences that have V and J called. A share of the clones is absent; for the studies checked, an unresolved V gene accounts for under half, and the remainder has no known explanation. Recorded for this sample are 30,000 or so clones; approximately 90% of them occurred a single time. The ten top clones hold about 24% of the sample. Material: CD4+ or CD8+ T cells sorted from blood, obtained in a trial of the OX40 agonist ivuxolimab. The receptors here all came from an adult with an advanced solid tumor such as melanoma, head and neck, liver or kidney cancer.

The rearrangement joins TRBV7-9 to TRBJ2-3, with 11 bases lining up with TRBD2. After removal of 1 base from V and 5 bases from J, the junction contained 2 bases not matched to a gene. The germline CDR1 and CDR2 sequences are SEHNR and FQNEAQ (reference sequence). The CDR3 sequence is 15 residues long. CDR3 protein: CASSLGTSGRDTQYF. CDR3 in DNA: TGTGCCAGCAGCTTAGGGACTAGCGGGCGAGATACGCAGTATTTT.

The rearrangement joins TRBV6-5 to TRBJ2-7; D unclear. CDR1 MNHEY and CDR2 SVGAGI come from the germline V gene. V was pared by 2 bases and J by 0 bases, with 14 bases between. This CDR3 has 16 residues. The DNA of the CDR3 is TGTGCCAGCAGTTACCGGCTTGGAATCAGCTCCTACGAGCAGTACTTC. This sequence encodes CASSYRLGISSYEQYF.

The rearrangement uses TRBV30 and TRBJ2-2, with 10 bases that match TRBD2. Germline V gene data show CDR1 as GTSNPN and CDR2 as SVGIG (reference sequence). V lost 4 bases and J lost 3; bases outside the gene matches: 5. The length of the CDR3 is 15 residues. The CDR3 DNA reads as TGTGCCTGGACGGGACTAGCGAGATACACCGGGGAGCTGTTTTTT. Protein: CAWTGLARYTGELFF.

The rearrangement uses TRBV27 and TRBJ1-5; D is uncertain. There are 13 residues in the CDR3. Trimming cost V 8 bases and J 0 bases, with 8 bases left between them. CDR1 and CDR2 (germline): MNHEY, SMNVEV (reference sequence). CDR3 DNA sequence: TGTGCCAGCTCCGAAGGTAGCAATCAGCCCCAGCATTTT. Translating it yields CASSEGSNQPQHF.

The chain carries TRBV6-5 and TRBJ1-1, with D hard to call. V dropped 2 bases and J dropped 1 base, with 5 bases sitting between them. The CDR3 sequence is 13 residues long. The germline CDR1 and CDR2 sequences are MNHEY and SVGAGI. CDR3 sequence: CASSYHQNTEAFF. The CDR3 DNA follows: TGTGCCAGCAGTTACCATCAGAACACTGAAGCTTTCTTT.